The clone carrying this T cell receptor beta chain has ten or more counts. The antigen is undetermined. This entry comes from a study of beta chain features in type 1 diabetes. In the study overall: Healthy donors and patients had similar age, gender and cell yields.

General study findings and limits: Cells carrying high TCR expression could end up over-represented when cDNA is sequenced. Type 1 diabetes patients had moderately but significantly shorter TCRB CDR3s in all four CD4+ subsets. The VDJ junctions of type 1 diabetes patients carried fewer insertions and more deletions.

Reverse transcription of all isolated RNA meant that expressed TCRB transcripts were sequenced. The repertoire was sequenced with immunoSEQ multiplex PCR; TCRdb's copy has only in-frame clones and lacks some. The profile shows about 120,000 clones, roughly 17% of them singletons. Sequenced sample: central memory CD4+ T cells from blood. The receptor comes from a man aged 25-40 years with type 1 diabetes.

CDR3 in amino acids: CASSLTPRTGYAYEQYF. The DNA for the CDR3 is TGCGCCAGCAGCTTGACCCCACGGACAGGATATGCCTACGAGCAGTACTTC. This chain links TRBV5-1 with TRBJ2-7, with 7 bases lining up with TRBD1. The length of the CDR3 is 17 residues. Losses at the gene ends were 1 base for V and 2 bases for J; bases not matched to a gene: 12. In germline, CDR1 is SGHRS, CDR2 YFSETQ.